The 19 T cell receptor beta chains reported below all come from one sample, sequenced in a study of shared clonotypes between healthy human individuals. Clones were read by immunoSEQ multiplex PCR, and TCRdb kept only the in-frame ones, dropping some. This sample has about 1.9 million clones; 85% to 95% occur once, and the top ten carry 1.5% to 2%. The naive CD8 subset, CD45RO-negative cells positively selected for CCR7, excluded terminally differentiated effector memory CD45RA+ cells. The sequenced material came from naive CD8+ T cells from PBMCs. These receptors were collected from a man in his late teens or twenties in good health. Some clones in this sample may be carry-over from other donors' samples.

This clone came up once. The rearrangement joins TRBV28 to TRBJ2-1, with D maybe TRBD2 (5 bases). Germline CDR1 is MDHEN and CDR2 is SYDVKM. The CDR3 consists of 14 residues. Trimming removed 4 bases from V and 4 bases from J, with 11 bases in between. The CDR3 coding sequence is TGTGCCAGCAGTTACCGAGGGTTGTACAATGAGCAGTTCTTC. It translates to CASSYRGLYNEQFF.

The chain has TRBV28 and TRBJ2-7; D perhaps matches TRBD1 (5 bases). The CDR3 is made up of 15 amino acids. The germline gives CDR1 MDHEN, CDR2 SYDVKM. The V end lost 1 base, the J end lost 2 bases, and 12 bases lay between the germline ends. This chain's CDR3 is CASSLYTDSTYEQYF. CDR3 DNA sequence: TGTGCCAGCAGTTTATACACTGACAGTACCTACGAGCAGTACTTC.

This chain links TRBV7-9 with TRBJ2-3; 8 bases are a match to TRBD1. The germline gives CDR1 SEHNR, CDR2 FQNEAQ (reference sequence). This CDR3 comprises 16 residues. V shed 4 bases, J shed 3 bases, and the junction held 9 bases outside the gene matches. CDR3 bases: TGTGCCAGCAGCTCCCCCCGGGACAGGTCAACAGATACGCAGTATTTT. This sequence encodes CASSSPRDRSTDTQYF.

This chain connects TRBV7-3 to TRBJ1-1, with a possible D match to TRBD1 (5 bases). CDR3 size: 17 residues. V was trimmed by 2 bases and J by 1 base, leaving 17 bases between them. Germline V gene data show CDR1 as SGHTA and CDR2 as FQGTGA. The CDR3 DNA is TGTGCCAGCAGCTTAGAGGCAGGGAGGGTGACGAACACTGAAGCTTTCTTT. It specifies CASSLEAGRVTNTEAFF. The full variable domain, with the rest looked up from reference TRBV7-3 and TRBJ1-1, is GAGVSQTPSNKVTEKGKYVELRCDPISGHTALYWYRQSLGQGPEFLIYFQGTGAADDSGLPNDRFFAVRPEGSVSTLKIQRTERGDSAVYLCASSLEAGRVTNTEAFFGQGTRLTVV.

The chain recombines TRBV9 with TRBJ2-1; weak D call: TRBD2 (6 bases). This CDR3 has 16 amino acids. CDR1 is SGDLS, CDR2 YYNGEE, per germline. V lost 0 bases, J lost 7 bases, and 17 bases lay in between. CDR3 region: CASSVVPGDLGNEQFF. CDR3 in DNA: TGTGCCAGCAGCGTAGTTCCGGGGGATCTAGGTAATGAGCAGTTCTTC. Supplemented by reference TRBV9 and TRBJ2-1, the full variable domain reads DSGVTQTPKHLITATGQRVTLRCSPRSGDLSVYWYQQSLDQGLQFLIQYYNGEERAKGNILERFSAQQFPDLHSELNLSSLELGDSALYFCASSVVPGDLGNEQFFGPGTRLTVL.

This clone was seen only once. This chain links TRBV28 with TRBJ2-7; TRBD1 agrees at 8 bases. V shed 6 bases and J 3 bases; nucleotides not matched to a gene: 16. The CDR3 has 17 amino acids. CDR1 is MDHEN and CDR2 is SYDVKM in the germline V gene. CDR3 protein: CASSSSVRTGRGYEQYF. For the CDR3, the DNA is TGTGCCAGCAGCAGTTCTGTTCGGACAGGGAGAGGCTACGAGCAGTACTTC.

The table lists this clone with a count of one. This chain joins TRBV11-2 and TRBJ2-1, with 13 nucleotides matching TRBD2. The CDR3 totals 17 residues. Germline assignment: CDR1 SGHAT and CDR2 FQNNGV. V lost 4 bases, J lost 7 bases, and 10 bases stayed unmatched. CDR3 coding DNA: TGTGCCAGCAGCTCATCAACTAGCGGGAGGGCCGGGAATGAGCAGTTCTTC. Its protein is CASSSSTSGRAGNEQFF.

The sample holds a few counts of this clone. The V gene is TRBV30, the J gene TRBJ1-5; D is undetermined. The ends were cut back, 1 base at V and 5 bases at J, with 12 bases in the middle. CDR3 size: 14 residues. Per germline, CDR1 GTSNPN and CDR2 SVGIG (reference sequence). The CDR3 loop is CAWSEQYFDQPQHF. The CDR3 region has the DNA TGTGCCTGGAGTGAACAGTACTTCGATCAGCCCCAGCATTTT.

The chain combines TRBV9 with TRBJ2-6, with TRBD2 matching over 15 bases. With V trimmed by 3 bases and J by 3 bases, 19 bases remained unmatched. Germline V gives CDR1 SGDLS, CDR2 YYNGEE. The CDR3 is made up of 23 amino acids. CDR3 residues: CASSAPRHFEGLAGGFGANVLTF. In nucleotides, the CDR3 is TGTGCCAGCAGCGCCCCGCGACATTTTGAGGGACTAGCGGGAGGTTTTGGGGCCAACGTCCTGACTTTC.

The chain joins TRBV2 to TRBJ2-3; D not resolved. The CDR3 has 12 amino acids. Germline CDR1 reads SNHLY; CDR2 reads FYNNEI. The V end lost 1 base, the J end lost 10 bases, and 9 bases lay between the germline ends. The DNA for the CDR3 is TGTGCCAGCAGTGAAGAGTTGTTGGCGCAGTATTTT. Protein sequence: CASSEELLAQYF.

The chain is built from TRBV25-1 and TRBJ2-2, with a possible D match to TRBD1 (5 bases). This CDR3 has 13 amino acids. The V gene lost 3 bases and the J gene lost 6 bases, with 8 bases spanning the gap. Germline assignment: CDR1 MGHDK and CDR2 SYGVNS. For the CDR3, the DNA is TGTGCCAGCAGTGATAGGGGTGCCGGGGAGCTGTTTTTT. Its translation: CASSDRGAGELFF.

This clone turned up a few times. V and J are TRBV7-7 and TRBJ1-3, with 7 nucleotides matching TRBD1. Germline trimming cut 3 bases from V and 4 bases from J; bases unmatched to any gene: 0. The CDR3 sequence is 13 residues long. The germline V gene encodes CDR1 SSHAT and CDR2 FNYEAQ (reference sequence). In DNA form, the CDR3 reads TGTGCCAGCAGCTTGGACAGGGGAAACACCATATATTTT. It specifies CASSLDRGNTIYF. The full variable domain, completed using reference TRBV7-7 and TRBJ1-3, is GAGVSQSPRYKVTKRGQDVTLRCDPISSHATLYWYQQALGQGPEFLTYFNYEAQPDKSGLPSDRFSAERPEGSISTLTIQRTEQRDSAMYRCASSLDRGNTIYFGEGSWLTVV.

CDR3 amino acids: CAWRATGDYGYTF. The CDR3 nucleotides are TGTGCCTGGAGGGCGACAGGGGACTATGGCTACACCTTC. The V and J genes are TRBV30 and TRBJ1-2; 8 bases agree with TRBD1. This CDR3 contains 13 residues. Unmatched junction bases numbered 3, after V lost 3 bases and J lost 3 bases. CDR1 is GTSNPN and CDR2 is SVGIG in the germline V gene (reference sequence).

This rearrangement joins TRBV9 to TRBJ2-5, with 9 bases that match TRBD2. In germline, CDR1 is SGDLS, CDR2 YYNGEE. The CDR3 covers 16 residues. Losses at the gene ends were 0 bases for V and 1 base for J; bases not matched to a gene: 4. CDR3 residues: CASSVVASGAQETQYF. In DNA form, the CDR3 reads TGTGCCAGCAGCGTAGTCGCTAGCGGGGCCCAAGAGACCCAGTACTTC.

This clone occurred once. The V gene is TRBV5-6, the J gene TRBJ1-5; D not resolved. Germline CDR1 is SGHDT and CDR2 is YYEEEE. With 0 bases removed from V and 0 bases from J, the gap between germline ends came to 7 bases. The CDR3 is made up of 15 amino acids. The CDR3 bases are TGTGCCAGCAGCTTGGGTGTTGCTAGCAATCAGCCCCAGCATTTT. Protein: CASSLGVASNQPQHF.

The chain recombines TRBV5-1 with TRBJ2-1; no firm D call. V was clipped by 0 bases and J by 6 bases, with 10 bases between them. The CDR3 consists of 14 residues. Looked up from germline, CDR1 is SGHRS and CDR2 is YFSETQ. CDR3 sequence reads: CASSLGVGINEQFF. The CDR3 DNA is TGCGCCAGCAGCTTGGGGGTAGGTATCAATGAGCAGTTCTTC. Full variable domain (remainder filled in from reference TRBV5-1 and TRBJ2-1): KAGVTQTPRYLIKTRGQQVTLSCSPISGHRSVSWYQQTPGQGLQFLFEYFSETQRNKGNFPGRFSGRQFSNSRSEMNVSTLELGDSALYLCASSLGVGINEQFFGPGTRLTVL.

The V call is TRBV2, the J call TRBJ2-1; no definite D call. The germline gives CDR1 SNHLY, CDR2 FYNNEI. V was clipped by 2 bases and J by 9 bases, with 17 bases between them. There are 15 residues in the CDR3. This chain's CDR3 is CASSEMGSSVVEQFF. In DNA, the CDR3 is TGTGCCAGCAGTGAAATGGGTAGCTCAGTGGTTGAGCAGTTCTTC.

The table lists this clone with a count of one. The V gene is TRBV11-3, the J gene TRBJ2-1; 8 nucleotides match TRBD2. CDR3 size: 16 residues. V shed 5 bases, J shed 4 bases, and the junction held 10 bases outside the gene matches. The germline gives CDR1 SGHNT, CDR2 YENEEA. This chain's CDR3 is CASSQGGTRIYNEQFF. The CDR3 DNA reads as TGTGCCAGCAGCCAGGGAGGGACTAGAATATACAATGAGCAGTTCTTC.

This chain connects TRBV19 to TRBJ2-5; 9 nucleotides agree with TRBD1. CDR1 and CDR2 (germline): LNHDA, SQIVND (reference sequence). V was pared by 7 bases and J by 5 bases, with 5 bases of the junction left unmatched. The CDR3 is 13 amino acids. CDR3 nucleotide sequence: TGTGCCAGTACTCACAGGGGGCAGGAGACCCAGTACTTC. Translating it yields CASTHRGQETQYF.